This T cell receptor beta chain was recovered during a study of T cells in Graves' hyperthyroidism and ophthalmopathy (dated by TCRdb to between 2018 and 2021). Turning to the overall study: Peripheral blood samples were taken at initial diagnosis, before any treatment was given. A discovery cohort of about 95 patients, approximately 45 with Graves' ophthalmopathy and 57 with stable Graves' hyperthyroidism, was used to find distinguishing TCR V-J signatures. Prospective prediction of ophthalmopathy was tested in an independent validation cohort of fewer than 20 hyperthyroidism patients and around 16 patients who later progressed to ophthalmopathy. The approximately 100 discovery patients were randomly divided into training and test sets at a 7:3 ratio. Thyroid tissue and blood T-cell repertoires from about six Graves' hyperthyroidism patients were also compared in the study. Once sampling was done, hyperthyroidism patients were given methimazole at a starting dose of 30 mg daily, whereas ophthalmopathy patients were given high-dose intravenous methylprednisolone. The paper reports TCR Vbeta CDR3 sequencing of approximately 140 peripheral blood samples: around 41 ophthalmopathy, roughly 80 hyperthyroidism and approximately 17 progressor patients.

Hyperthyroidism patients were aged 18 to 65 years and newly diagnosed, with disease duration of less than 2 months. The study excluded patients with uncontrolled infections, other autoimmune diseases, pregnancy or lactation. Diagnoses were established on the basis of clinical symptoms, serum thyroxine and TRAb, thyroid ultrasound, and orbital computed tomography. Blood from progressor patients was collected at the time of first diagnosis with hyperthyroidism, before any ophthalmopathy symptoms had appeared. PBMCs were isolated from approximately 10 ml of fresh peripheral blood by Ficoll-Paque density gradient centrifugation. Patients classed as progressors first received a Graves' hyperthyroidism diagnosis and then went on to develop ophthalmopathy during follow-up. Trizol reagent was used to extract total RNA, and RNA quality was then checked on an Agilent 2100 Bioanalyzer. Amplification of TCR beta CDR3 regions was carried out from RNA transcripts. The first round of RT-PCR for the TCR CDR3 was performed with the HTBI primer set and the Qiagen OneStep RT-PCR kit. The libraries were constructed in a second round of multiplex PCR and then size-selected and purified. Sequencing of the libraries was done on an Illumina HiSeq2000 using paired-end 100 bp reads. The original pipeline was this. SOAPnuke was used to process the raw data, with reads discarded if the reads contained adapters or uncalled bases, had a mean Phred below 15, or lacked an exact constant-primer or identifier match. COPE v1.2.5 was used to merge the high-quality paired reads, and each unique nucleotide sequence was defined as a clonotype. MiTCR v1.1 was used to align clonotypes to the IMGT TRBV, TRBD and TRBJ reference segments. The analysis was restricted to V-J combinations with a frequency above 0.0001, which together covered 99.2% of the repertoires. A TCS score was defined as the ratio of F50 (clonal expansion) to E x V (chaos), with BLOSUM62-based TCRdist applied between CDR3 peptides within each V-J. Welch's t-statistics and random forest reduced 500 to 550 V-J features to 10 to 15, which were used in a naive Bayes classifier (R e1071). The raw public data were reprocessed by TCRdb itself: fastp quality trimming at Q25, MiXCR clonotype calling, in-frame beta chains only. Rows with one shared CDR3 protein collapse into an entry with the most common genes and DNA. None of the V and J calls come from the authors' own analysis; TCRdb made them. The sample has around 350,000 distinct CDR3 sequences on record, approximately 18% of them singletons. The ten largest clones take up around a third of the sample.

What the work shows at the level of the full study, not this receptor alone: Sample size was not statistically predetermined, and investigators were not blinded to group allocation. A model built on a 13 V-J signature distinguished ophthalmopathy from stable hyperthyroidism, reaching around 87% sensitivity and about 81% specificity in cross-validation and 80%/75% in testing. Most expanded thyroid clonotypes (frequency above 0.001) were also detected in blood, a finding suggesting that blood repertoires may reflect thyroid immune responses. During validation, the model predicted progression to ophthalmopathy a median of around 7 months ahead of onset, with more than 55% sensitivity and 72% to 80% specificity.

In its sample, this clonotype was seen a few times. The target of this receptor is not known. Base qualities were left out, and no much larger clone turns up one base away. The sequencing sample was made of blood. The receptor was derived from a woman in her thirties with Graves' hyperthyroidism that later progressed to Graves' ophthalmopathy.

The CDR3 protein sequence reads: CASSDRGTNQPQHF. The nucleotide sequence reads TGTGCCAGCAGTGACCGGGGGACCAATCAGCCCCAGCATTTT. The chain uses TRBV2 and TRBJ1-5; matching of 5 bases hints at TRBD1 as the D gene. Its CDR3 holds 14 amino acids, cysteine through phenylalanine. Just CDR3 DNA is preserved here, 42 bases in frame from base 1. V is cut by 3 bases and J by 3 bases, and the space between the germline ends is 9 bases. The germline V gene provides CDR1 SNHLY and CDR2 FYNNEI.